These 21 T cell receptor beta chains were sequenced from one sample in a study of a mutant IDH1 vaccine in newly diagnosed glioma. Indicated time point: week 11, during vaccination. Vaccination comprised doses that each held 300 ug of mutant IDH1 20-mer peptide, plus topical imiquimod. These receptors lack a known antigen. This table comes from immunoSEQ multiplex PCR, and its TCRdb copy is limited to in-frame clones, with some not included. The data show some 22,000 clones, 70% to 85% seen once. The sequencing here drew on PBMCs, taken from a glioma patient whose treatment included an IDH1 peptide vaccine. These receptors were taken from a man aged 35 to 55 with glioma.

This clone has just a few counts. This chain links TRBV19 with TRBJ2-2; D not certain. The CDR3 consists of 11 residues. Trimming took 7 bases from V and 11 from J, leaving 11 bases between them. Germline assignment: CDR1 LNHDA and CDR2 SQIVND (reference sequence). This CDR3 is CASTNGLELFF. CDR3 in DNA: TGTGCCAGTACTAACGGATTAGAGCTGTTTTTT.

V and J are TRBV6-5 and TRBJ1-2; maybe TRBD1 (5 bases). The germline V gene has CDR1 MNHEY and CDR2 SVGAGI. The CDR3 spans 14 residues. Trimming stripped 8 bases from V and 8 bases from J, with 21 bases between. The CDR3 DNA sequence: TGTGCCAGCTCCCTCAGGCAAGGGGCGCACGGCTACACCTTC. Translating gives CASSLRQGAHGYTF.

DNA of the CDR3: TGTGCCAGCAGCCCCGGACCCTCCACAGATACGCAGTATTTT. It specifies CASSPGPSTDTQYF. The chain employs TRBV11-3 and TRBJ2-3; D remains ambiguous. The CDR3 is 14 amino acids. The V end lost 5 bases, the J end lost 2 bases, and 11 bases lay between the germline ends. CDR1 is SGHNT and CDR2 is YENEEA in the germline V gene.

The J gene is TRBJ2-3, the V gene TRBV7-6, with unresolved D. Trimming cost V 2 bases and J 2 bases, with 11 bases left between them. The CDR3 has 15 residues. Germline V lookup: CDR1 SGHVS, CDR2 FNYEAQ. The CDR3 region has the DNA TGTGCCAGCAGCTTAATCGACAAGACCACAGATACGCAGTATTTT. Its translation is CASSLIDKTTDTQYF.

This clone was observed a few times. CDR3 amino acids: CASSPPSGTSDSYEQYV. The CDR3 DNA sequence: TGTGCCAGCAGCCCCCCTTCCGGGACTAGCGATTCCTACGAGCAGTACGTC. V and J are TRBV11-3 and TRBJ2-7, with 10 nucleotides matching TRBD2. CDR1 SGHNT and CDR2 YENEEA come from the germline V gene. This CDR3 is 17 amino acids long. J was trimmed by 1 base and V by 5 bases; bases with no gene match: 11.

The chain uses TRBV19 and TRBJ2-5, with 9 positions matching TRBD2. CDR3 length equals 12 residues. Germline assignment: CDR1 LNHDA and CDR2 SQIVND (reference sequence). CDR3 protein: CAAGGIQETQYF. The CDR3 region has the DNA TGTGCTGCGGGGGGGATACAAGAGACCCAGTACTTC.

This chain connects TRBV27 to TRBJ1-1; D gene ambiguous. This CDR3 region has 14 residues. The V and J ends lost 0 bases and 1 base respectively, with 6 bases between them. CDR1 and CDR2 (germline): MNHEY, SMNVEV (reference sequence). The chain's CDR3 is CASSLSLGNTEAFF. DNA of the CDR3: TGTGCCAGCAGTTTATCTCTGGGGAACACTGAAGCTTTCTTT.

The chain links TRBV18 to TRBJ1-5, with 9 bases fitting TRBD1. Germline CDR1 reads KGHSH; CDR2 reads LQKENI. After removal of 3 bases from V and 2 bases from J, the junction contained 11 bases not matched to a gene. The CDR3 is made up of 18 amino acids. CDR3 loop: CASSPSWTGENGNQPQHF. CDR3 in DNA: TGTGCCAGCTCACCTTCCTGGACAGGGGAGAACGGCAATCAGCCCCAGCATTTT. Full variable domain (outside the CDR3, taken from reference TRBV18 and TRBJ1-5): NAGVMQNPRHLVRRRGQEARLRCSPMKGHSHVYWYRQLPEEGLKFMVYLQKENIIDESGMPKERFSAEFPKEGPSILRIQQVVRGDSAAYFCASSPSWTGENGNQPQHFGDGTRLSIL.

The chain is built from TRBV11-2 and TRBJ1-1, with D possibly TRBD1 on 6 matching bases. This CDR3 spans 16 amino acids. Germline assignment: CDR1 SGHAT and CDR2 FQNNGV. The V end was cut by 6 bases, the J end by 4 bases, with 21 bases between. This chain's CDR3 is CASSLTGITRGTEAFF. The DNA of the CDR3 is TGTGCCAGCAGTCTCACAGGGATCACCCGGGGCACTGAAGCTTTCTTT.

This clone has a single count. The rearrangement links TRBV29-1 to TRBJ2-5; no definite D call. The J call may be in error: the DNA end matches TRBJ2-7 better. Germline V CDR1 and CDR2: SQVTM, ANQGSEA. The CDR3 runs to 13 residues. The CDR3 DNA is TGCAGCGTTGAAGTAGTTGCCGGCTACGAGCAGTACTTC. This encodes CSVEVVAGYEQYF.

The chain uses TRBV11-3 and TRBJ2-5; D is ambiguous. The CDR3 is 14 residues long. V was cut by 2 bases and J by 2 bases, with 9 bases left in between. CDR1 SGHNT and CDR2 YENEEA come from the germline V gene. The CDR3 DNA reads TGTGCCAGCAGCTTACGGGCAGGTCAAGAGACCCAGTACTTC. Residues: CASSLRAGQETQYF.

The table lists this clone with a few counts. The chain carries TRBV5-1 and TRBJ1-2; 7 bases line up with TRBD1. The V gene's germline CDR1 is SGHRS and CDR2 YFSETQ. With 0 bases clipped from V and 4 bases from J, the junction kept 3 bases outside the gene matches. The CDR3 contains 14 residues. The CDR3 region is CASSLGQGGYGYTF. For the CDR3, the DNA is TGCGCCAGCAGCTTGGGACAGGGCGGCTATGGCTACACCTTC. Combining the CDR3 with reference TRBV5-1 and TRBJ1-2 gives the whole variable domain KAGVTQTPRYLIKTRGQQVTLSCSPISGHRSVSWYQQTPGQGLQFLFEYFSETQRNKGNFPGRFSGRQFSNSRSEMNVSTLELGDSALYLCASSLGQGGYGYTFGSGTRLTVV.

The genes are TRBV7-2 and TRBJ1-2, with TRBD1 as a possible D gene (6 bases). V was cut by 3 bases and J by 8 bases, with 10 bases left in between. Per the germline V gene, CDR1 is SGHTA and CDR2 is FQGNSA. The CDR3 covers 12 residues. The CDR3 sequence: CASSFSGVGYTF. The CDR3 DNA reads as TGTGCCAGCAGCTTTTCAGGGGTCGGCTACACCTTC.

V is TRBV2 and J is TRBJ2-5, with D unresolved. CDR3 length: 12 residues. Per the germline V gene, CDR1 is SNHLY and CDR2 is FYNNEI. V shed 10 bases and J shed 4 bases, with 13 bases lying between them. CDR3 sequence: CATGKLRETQYF. The CDR3 DNA is TGTGCCACCGGCAAGTTGAGAGAGACCCAGTACTTC.

The chain has TRBV29-1 and TRBJ2-1; 13 nucleotides match TRBD2. The germline V gene encodes CDR1 SQVTM and CDR2 ANQGSEA. V was pared by 7 bases and J by 6 bases, with 6 bases of the junction left unmatched. CDR3 size: 14 residues. The DNA of the CDR3 is TGCAGCGGGAAACTAGCGGGAGGGGCCAATGAGCAGTTCTTC. It encodes CSGKLAGGANEQFF.

V is TRBV7-9 and J is TRBJ2-3; D possibly matches TRBD1 or TRBD2 (6 bases each). V shed 3 bases and J shed 3 bases, with 16 bases lying between them. The CDR3 spans 16 residues. Germline V CDR1 and CDR2: SEHNR, FQNEAQ (reference sequence). The CDR3 DNA is TGTGCCAGCAGCTTGGGGGGCGGACAGATGACAGATACGCAGTATTTT. This codes for CASSLGGGQMTDTQYF.

The chain links TRBV18 to TRBJ2-3; tentative D call: TRBD2 (5 bases). The germline V gene has CDR1 KGHSH and CDR2 LQKENI. The CDR3 length is 12 residues. V was pared by 5 bases and J by 8 bases, with 11 bases between. CDR3: CASSIWAGTQYF. CDR3 nucleotide sequence: TGTGCCAGCTCAATCTGGGCGGGTACGCAGTATTTT.

The gene calls are TRBV29-1 and TRBJ2-3; 13 bases map to TRBD2. This CDR3 contains 15 residues. The germline gives CDR1 SQVTM, CDR2 ANQGSEA. J was trimmed by 3 bases and V by 6 bases; bases with no gene match: 6. Here the CDR3 reads CSVRGLAGDTDTQYF. CDR3 nucleotides: TGCAGCGTCCGCGGACTAGCGGGAGATACAGATACGCAGTATTTT.

The chain links TRBV11-3 to TRBJ2-2; 11 nucleotides agree with TRBD2. This CDR3 comprises 16 residues. With V trimmed by 5 bases and J by 2 bases, 4 bases remained unmatched. Germline CDR1 reads SGHNT; CDR2 reads YENEEA. The CDR3 sequence is CASSPGTSGNTGELFF. The CDR3, as DNA: TGTGCCAGCAGCCCCGGGACTAGCGGCAACACCGGGGAGCTGTTTTTT.

The chain employs TRBV7-8 and TRBJ1-1; 7 positions match TRBD1. The V gene end was trimmed by 5 bases and the J gene end by 7 bases; junction bases not matched to a gene: 10. The CDR3 loop spans 14 amino acids. In germline, CDR1 is SGHVS, CDR2 FQNEAQ. CDR3 bases: TGTGCCAGCAGCGCCAGGGGGGTTGAGGTTGAAGCTTTCTTT. This sequence encodes CASSARGVEVEAFF.

The chain uses TRBV7-9 and TRBJ1-5, with 9 bases fitting TRBD1. The trim removed 5 bases at V and 10 bases at J, leaving 12 bases unmatched. CDR1 and CDR2 from the germline V gene are SEHNR and FQNEAQ (reference sequence). This CDR3 has 15 residues. CDR3 residues: CASSAGEGQGGPQHF. CDR3 DNA sequence: TGTGCCAGCAGCGCGGGGGAGGGACAGGGAGGACCCCAGCATTTT.